The 13 T cell receptor beta chains below all came from one sample that was sequenced in a study of T cells after yellow fever vaccination (dated by TCRdb to between 2018 and 2020). The receptor library was made with 5' RACE. Sequencing took place on an Illumina HiSeq 2500. The raw public reads went through TCRdb reprocessing: fastp at Q25, MiXCR clone calling, in-frame beta chains kept. When rows share a CDR3 protein, they turn into one entry using the most common DNA and genes. Across this sample there are hundreds of thousands of distinct CDR3 sequences, with roughly an eighth seen only once. Jointly, the top ten make up around 14% of the sample. Interpreted using the paper, the treatment or condition label stands for: live attenuated yellow fever vaccine strain. The sample was PBMCs, taken on the day of the yellow fever booster vaccination. Source of these receptors: a man under 40 who received the YFV17D yellow fever vaccine.

This chain uses TRBV25-1 with TRBJ1-6, with D possibly being TRBD1 (5 bases). Germline V gene sequence: CDR1 MGHDK, CDR2 SYGVNS. The V gene lost 2 bases and the J gene lost 6 bases, with 5 bases spanning the gap. This CDR3 has 13 residues. The CDR3 here is CASSEQGNSPLHF. The CDR3 DNA follows: TGTGCCAGCAGTGAACAGGGTAATTCACCCCTCCACTTT. Looking up the rest from reference TRBV25-1 and TRBJ1-6 gives the full variable domain: EADIYQTPRYLVIGTGKKITLECSQTMGHDKMYWYQQDPGMELHLIHYSYGVNSTEKGDLSSESTVSRIRTEHFPLTLESARPSHTSQYLCASSEQGNSPLHFGNGTRLTVT.

V is TRBV5-1 and J is TRBJ2-3; D is tentatively TRBD1 or TRBD2 (6 bases each). The germline gives CDR1 SGHRS, CDR2 YFSETQ. This CDR3 has 16 amino acids. The V gene lost 3 bases and the J gene lost 1 base, with 15 bases spanning the gap. The CDR3 sequence: CASSSLAEGGTDTQYF. The DNA of the CDR3 is TGCGCCAGCAGCTCCTTAGCGGAGGGGGGCACAGATACGCAGTATTTT.

This clonotype turned up a few times. The V call is TRBV7-2, the J call TRBJ1-5; D uncertain. Deletions cut 4 bases from V and 6 bases from J, with 13 bases between. CDR1 SGHTA and CDR2 FQGNSA come from the germline V gene. There are 14 residues in the CDR3. The CDR3 DNA is TGTGCCAGCAGCTATATACCCGAGGGTCAGCCCCAGCATTTT. This encodes CASSYIPEGQPQHF.

This clonotype was counted only a few times. The genes are TRBV11-2 and TRBJ2-2; D is possibly TRBD2 (5 bases). CDR3 length: 14 amino acids. Germline lookup yields CDR1 SGHAT and CDR2 FQNNGV. The V end was cut by 3 bases, the J end by 8 bases, with 13 bases between. The CDR3: CASSLQRERGELFF. The CDR3 bases are TGTGCCAGCAGCTTGCAGAGGGAGAGGGGGGAGCTGTTTTTT. The variable domain in full, completed from reference TRBV11-2 and TRBJ2-2, reads EAGVAQSPRYKIIEKRQSVAFWCNPISGHATLYWYQQILGQGPKLLIQFQNNGVVDDSQLPKDRFSAERLKGVDSTLKIQPAKLEDSAVYLCASSLQRERGELFFGEGSRLTVL.

The rearrangement joins TRBV7-2 to TRBJ2-1; 11 nucleotides agree with TRBD2. The CDR3 spans 14 residues. Unmatched junction bases numbered 8, after V lost 5 bases and J lost 11 bases. Germline CDR1 and CDR2: SGHTA and FQGNSA. The CDR3 reads CASSNALAGGKQFF. CDR3 nucleotide sequence: TGTGCCAGCAGCAATGCCCTAGCGGGAGGAAAGCAGTTCTTC.

This clonotype was counted between two and nine times. The chain has TRBV11-3 and TRBJ2-2; TRBD2 matches 7 bases. Germline CDR1 reads SGHNT; CDR2 reads YENEEA. This CDR3 has 15 amino acids. The V segment lost 4 bases and the J segment 3 bases; nucleotides outside the gene matches: 5. The CDR3 nucleotides read TGTGCCAGCAGCTGGTGGACTAGGGACACCGGGGAGCTGTTTTTT. This translates into CASSWWTRDTGELFF.

This clonotype has a handful of counts. V usage is TRBV20-1 and J usage is TRBJ2-3; 8 nucleotides agree with TRBD2. There are 15 residues in the CDR3. The germline CDR1 and CDR2 sequences are DFQATT and SNEGSKA (reference sequence). V trimming: 7 bases; J trimming: 10 bases; junction bases outside the gene matches: 19. In DNA form, the CDR3 reads TGCAGTGTCCGGGGGGTGGAGCGGGAGTCAGCTCCGCAGTATTTT. Protein sequence: CSVRGVERESAPQYF.

The V and J genes are TRBV5-1 and TRBJ1-4; D gene unclear. Between the trimmed V and J ends, which lost 2 bases and 8 bases, there was a span of 10 bases. From germline, CDR1 is SGHRS and CDR2 YFSETQ. The CDR3 consists of 13 residues. The CDR3 sequence: CASSFSLSEKLFF. The CDR3 bases are TGCGCCAGCAGCTTCAGCCTTTCGGAAAAACTGTTTTTT.

This clonotype was observed a few times. V is TRBV15 and J is TRBJ2-5; 8 nucleotides line up with TRBD1. The CDR3 runs to 16 residues. Germline V CDR1 and CDR2: LNHNV, YYDKDF (reference sequence). After removal of 2 bases from V and 5 bases from J, the junction contained 10 bases not matched to a gene. CDR3 protein: CATSRQGATLRETQYF. CDR3 bases: TGTGCCACCAGCAGACAGGGGGCCACACTACGGGAGACCCAGTACTTC.

The V call is TRBV30, the J call TRBJ2-2, with D possibly matching TRBD1 (6 bases). Trimming removed 5 bases from V and 6 bases from J, with 13 bases in between. The CDR3 extends over 13 amino acids. Germline lookup yields CDR1 GTSNPN and CDR2 SVGIG (reference sequence). The CDR3 DNA sequence: TGTGCCTGGTACCCTACAGGGTCCGGGGAGCTGTTTTTT. This sequence encodes CAWYPTGSGELFF.

This sequence joins TRBV6-1 and TRBJ2-3; 9 nucleotides line up with TRBD1. The junction had 7 bases not matched to a gene; V was cut back by 8 bases and J by 4 bases. The V gene's germline CDR1 is MNHNS and CDR2 SASEGT. The CDR3 spans 14 residues. CDR3 residues: CASRLDRGPDTQYF. DNA for the CDR3: TGTGCCAGCCGGTTGGACAGGGGACCAGATACGCAGTATTTT.

This clonotype was observed a few times. This sequence joins TRBV20-1 and TRBJ2-1; 9 bases agree with TRBD1. The CDR3 is 16 residues long. J gave up 0 bases and V 6 bases, and 9 bases lay outside the gene matches. Germline V gene sequence: CDR1 DFQATT, CDR2 SNEGSKA (reference sequence). CDR3 protein: CSANPQGAASYNEQFF. CDR3 DNA sequence: TGCAGTGCAAACCCACAGGGGGCAGCCTCCTACAATGAGCAGTTCTTC.

This clonotype has more than one count but fewer than ten. The chain carries TRBV27 and TRBJ1-6; D not resolved. The V end was cut by 5 bases, the J end by 10 bases, with 9 bases between. From germline, CDR1 is MNHEY and CDR2 SMNVEV (reference sequence). The CDR3 spans 12 residues. The CDR3 spells CASSPRLSPLHF. The CDR3, as DNA: TGTGCCAGCAGTCCCCGGTTGTCACCCCTCCACTTT.